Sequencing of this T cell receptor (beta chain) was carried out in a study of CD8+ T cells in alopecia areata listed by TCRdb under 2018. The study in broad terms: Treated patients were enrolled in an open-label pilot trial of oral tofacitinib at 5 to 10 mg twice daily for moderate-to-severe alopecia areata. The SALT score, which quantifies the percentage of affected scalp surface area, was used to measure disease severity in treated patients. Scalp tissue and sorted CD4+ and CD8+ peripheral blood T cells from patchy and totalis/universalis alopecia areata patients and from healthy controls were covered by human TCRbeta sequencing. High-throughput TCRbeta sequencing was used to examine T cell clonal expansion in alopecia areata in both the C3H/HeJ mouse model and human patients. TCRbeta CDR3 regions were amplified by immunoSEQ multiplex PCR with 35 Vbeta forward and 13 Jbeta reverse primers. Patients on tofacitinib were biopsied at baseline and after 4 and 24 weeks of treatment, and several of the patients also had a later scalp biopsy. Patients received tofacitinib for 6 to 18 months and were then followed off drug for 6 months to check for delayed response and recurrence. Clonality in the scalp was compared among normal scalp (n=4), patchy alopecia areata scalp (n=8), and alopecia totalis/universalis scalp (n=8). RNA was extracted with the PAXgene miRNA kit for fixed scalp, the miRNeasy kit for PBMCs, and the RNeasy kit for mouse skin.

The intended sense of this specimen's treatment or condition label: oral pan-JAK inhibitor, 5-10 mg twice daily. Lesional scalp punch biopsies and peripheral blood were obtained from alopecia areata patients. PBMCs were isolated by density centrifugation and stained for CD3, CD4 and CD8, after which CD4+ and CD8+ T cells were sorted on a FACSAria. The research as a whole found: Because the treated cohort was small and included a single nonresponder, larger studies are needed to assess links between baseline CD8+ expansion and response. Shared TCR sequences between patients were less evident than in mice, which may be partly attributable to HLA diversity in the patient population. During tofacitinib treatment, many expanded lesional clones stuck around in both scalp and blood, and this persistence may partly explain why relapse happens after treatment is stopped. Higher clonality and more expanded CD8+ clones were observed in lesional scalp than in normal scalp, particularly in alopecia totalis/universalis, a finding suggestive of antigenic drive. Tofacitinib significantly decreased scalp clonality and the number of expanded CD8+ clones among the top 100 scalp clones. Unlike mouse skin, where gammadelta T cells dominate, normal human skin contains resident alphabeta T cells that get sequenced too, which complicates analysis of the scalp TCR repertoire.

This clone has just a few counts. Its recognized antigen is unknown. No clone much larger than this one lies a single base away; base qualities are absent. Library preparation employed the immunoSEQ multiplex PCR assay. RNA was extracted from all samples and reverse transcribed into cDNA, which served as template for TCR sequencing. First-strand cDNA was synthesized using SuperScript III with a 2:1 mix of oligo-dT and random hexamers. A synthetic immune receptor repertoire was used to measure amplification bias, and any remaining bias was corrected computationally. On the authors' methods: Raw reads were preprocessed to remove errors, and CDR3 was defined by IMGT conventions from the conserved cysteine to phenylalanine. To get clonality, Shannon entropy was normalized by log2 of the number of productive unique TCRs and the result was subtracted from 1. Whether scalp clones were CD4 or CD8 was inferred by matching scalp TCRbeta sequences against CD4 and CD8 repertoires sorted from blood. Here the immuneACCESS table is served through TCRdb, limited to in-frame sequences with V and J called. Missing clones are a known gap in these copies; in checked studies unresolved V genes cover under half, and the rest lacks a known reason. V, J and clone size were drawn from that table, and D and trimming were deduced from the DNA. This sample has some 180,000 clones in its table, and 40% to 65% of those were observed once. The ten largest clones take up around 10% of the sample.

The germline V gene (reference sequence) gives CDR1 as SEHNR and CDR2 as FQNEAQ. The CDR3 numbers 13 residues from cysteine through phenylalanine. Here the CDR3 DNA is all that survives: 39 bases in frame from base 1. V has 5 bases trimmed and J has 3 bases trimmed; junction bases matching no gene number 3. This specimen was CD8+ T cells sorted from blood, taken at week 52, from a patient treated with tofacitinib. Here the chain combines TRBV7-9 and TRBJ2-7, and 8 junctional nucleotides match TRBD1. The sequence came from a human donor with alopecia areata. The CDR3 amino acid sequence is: CASSGTGLYEQYF. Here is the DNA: TGTGCCAGCAGCGGGACAGGTCTCTACGAGCAGTACTTC.